The following is a TCR beta chain sequence with its context. Libraries were prepared by immunoSEQ multiplex PCR; TCRdb keeps only in-frame clonotypes and omits some of them. The data hold some 140,000 clones, with 86% observed a single time. These data are taken from a study of cytomegalovirus exposure and HLA in healthy donors. CDR3 length: 15 residues. The V segment lost 7 bases and the J segment 5 bases; nucleotides outside the gene matches: 13. Germline CDR1 and CDR2: SGHRS and YFSETQ. The origin of this receptor is a man younger than 35 in good health and CMV-seronegative. The chain joins TRBV5-1 to TRBJ1-1; 8 bases are shared with TRBD1. Sequenced: PBMCs. The CDR3 DNA sequence: TGCGCCAGCCGGAGTCAGGGGGCCCGGGAGACTGAAGCTTTCTTT. As protein: CASRSQGARETEAFF. The full variable domain, in which reference TRBV5-1 and TRBJ1-1 provide the parts outside the CDR3, is KAGVTQTPRYLIKTRGQQVTLSCSPISGHRSVSWYQQTPGQGLQFLFEYFSETQRNKGNFPGRFSGRQFSNSRSEMNVSTLELGDSALYLCASRSQGARETEAFFGQGTRLTVV.